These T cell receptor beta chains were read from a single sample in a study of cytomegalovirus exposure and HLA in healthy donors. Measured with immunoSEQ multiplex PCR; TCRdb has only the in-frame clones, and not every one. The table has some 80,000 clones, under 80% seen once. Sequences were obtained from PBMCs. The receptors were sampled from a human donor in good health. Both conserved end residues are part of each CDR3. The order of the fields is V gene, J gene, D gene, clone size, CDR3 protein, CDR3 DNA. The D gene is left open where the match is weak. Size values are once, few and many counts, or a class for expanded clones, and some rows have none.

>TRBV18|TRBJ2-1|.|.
CASSREGVSYNEQFF
TGTGCCAGCTCACGTGAGGGGGTCTCCTACAATGAGCAGTTCTTC
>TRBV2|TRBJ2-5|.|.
CASSEGAGETQYF
TGTGCCAGCAGTGAAGGGGCAGGGGAGACCCAGTACTTC
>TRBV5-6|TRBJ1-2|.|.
CASSLESLYGYTF
TGTGCCAGCAGCTTGGAATCTCTCTATGGCTACACCTTC
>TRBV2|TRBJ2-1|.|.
CASPRSSYNEQFF
TGTGCCAGCCCCCGGTCCTCCTACAATGAGCAGTTCTTC
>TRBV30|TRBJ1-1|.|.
CACHRVRVNTEAFF
TGTGCCTGTCACAGGGTAAGGGTGAACACTGAAGCTTTCTTT
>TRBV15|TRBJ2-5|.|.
CATSRDRGLGTQYF
TGTGCCACCAGCAGAGATAGAGGACTGGGGACCCAGTACTTC
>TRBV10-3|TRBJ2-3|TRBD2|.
CAISESARLAGTDTQYF
TGTGCCATCAGTGAGTCGGCGCGACTAGCGGGCACAGATACGCAGTATTTT
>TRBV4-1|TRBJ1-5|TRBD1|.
CASSQGTGTGQPQHF
TGCGCCAGCAGCCAAGGGACAGGGACGGGTCAGCCCCAGCATTTT
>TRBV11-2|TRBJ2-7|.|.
CASSFGLSSYEQYF
TGTGCCAGCAGCTTTGGACTGAGCTCCTACGAGCAGTACTTC
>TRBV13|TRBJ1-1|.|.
CASSYTGLGEAFF
TGTGCCAGCAGTTACACAGGGCTGGGTGAAGCTTTCTTT
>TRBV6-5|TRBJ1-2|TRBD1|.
CASSYSRQGASLYTF
TGTGCCAGCAGTTACTCGCGGCAGGGGGCTAGTCTCTACACCTTC
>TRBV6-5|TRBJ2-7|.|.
CASSYSQVSSYEQYF
TGCGCCAGCAGTTACTCACAGGTCAGCTCCTACGAGCAGTACTTC
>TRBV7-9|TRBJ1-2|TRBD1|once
CASSLGQGVSYGYTF
TGTGCCAGCAGCTTAGGCCAGGGGGTTAGCTATGGCTACACCTTC
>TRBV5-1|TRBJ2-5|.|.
CASSSTGAGRETQYF
TGCGCCAGCAGCTCCACAGGGGCCGGGAGAGAGACCCAGTACTTC
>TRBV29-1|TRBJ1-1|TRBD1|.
CSAVGQGRETEAFF
TGCAGCGCTGTGGGACAGGGGAGGGAAACTGAAGCTTTCTTT
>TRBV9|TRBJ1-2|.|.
CASSSSGREDRYTF
TGTGCCAGCAGCTCCTCGGGCCGGGAGGATCGCTACACCTTC